Given below is one T cell receptor beta chain in context. The antigen remains undetermined. TCRdb independently ran MiXCR on the reads; one entry per CDR3 protein. The sample has 150,000 to 180,000 distinct CDR3 sequences; about a quarter are singletons. This specimen comes from a study of T cell repertoires in cytomegalovirus infection. Study context: From public TCR beta signatures came an indication of both CMV infection and matching HLA type.

Germline CDR1 and CDR2: MDHEN and SYDVKM. This CDR3 is built from 14 residues. Germline trimming cut 8 bases from V and 7 bases from J; bases unmatched to any gene: 11. Overall study results and limits: Identification of carriers of CMV plus the relevant HLA was achieved through cumulative public TCR beta family frequency. CMV-specific TCR beta clonotypes restricted by HLA-C were the ones dominating the ex vivo response.

The sequencing sample was made of PBMCs. V is TRBV28 and J is TRBJ2-1, with 7 bases identical to TRBD2. The sequence derives from a human donor in good health (CMV status not recorded). Some clones in this sample may be carry-over from other donors' samples. CDR3 coding DNA: TGTGCCAGCCTGAGCCCCGGGACTAATAATGAGCAGTTCTTC. Encoded protein: CASLSPGTNNEQFF.